The rows below give T cell receptor beta chains drawn from one sample of a study of cytomegalovirus exposure and HLA in healthy donors. The table came from immunoSEQ multiplex PCR; TCRdb's copy has only in-frame clones and leaves some out. Of about 68,000 clones detected, roughly 96% appear once; the ten largest clones hold around 2.2%. Input material: PBMCs. The source of these receptors is a man aged 18 to 35 in good health and CMV-seronegative. Each CDR3 is given with its conserved first and last residue. The order of the fields is CDR3 protein, CDR3 DNA, D gene, clone size, V gene, J gene, CDR3 length. A D gene is named only where the DNA matches it firmly. Expanded clones get a size class; other rows say once, few or many, or leave the size out.

CASSHSDISNQPQHF	TGTGCCAGCAGTCACTCCGACATCAGCAATCAGCCCCAGCATTTT	NA	NA	TRBV6-6	TRBJ1-5	15
CASSQDVTRIYF	TGCGCCAGCAGCCAAGACGTCACGCGGATATATTTT	NA	NA	TRBV4-1	TRBJ1-3	12
CASSVLAFSSYNEQFF	TGTGCCAGCAGCGTTCTAGCGTTTAGCTCCTACAATGAGCAGTTCTTC	NA	NA	TRBV7-3	TRBJ2-1	16
CSVQGWAGELFF	TGCAGCGTTCAGGGGTGGGCCGGGGAGCTGTTTTTT	NA	NA	TRBV29-1	TRBJ2-2	12
CASSERAGETQYF	TGTGCCAGCAGTGAGAGGGCGGGAGAGACCCAGTACTTC	NA	NA	TRBV6-5	TRBJ2-5	13
CASSAGGTGSYEQYF	TGTGCCAGCAGCGCAGGGGGCACAGGGTCTTACGAGCAGTACTTC	TRBD1	few	TRBV4-2	TRBJ2-7	15
CASSGSVSTDTQYF	TGTGCCAGCAGCGGGTCAGTTAGCACAGATACGCAGTATTTT	NA	NA	TRBV9	TRBJ2-3	14
CASSIRTVLQPQHF	TGTGCCAGTAGTATTCGGACAGTTCTTCAGCCCCAGCATTTT	NA	NA	TRBV19	TRBJ1-5	14
CASSLGQYSYEQYF	TGTGCCAGCAGCCTGGGACAGTACTCCTACGAGCAGTACTTC	TRBD1	once	TRBV11-3	TRBJ2-7	14
CASSASFAGDTGELFF	TGTGCCAGCAGCGCCTCGTTTGCGGGAGACACCGGGGAGCTGTTTTTT	TRBD2	NA	TRBV9	TRBJ2-2	16
CASSAGTDYEQYF	TGTGCCAGCAGTGCCGGGACAGATTACGAGCAGTACTTC	TRBD1	NA	TRBV25-1	TRBJ2-7	13
CASSDRRTSGRASGELFF	TGTGCCAGCAGTGACAGGAGGACTAGCGGGAGGGCCTCCGGGGAGCTGTTTTTT	TRBD2	NA	TRBV14	TRBJ2-2	18
CASSLRATANYGYTF	TGTGCCAGCAGCCTCCGGGCGACAGCTAACTATGGCTACACCTTC	NA	NA	TRBV16	TRBJ1-2	15
CASSPRASYGYTF	TGTGCCAGCAGCCCCCGAGCCTCCTATGGCTACACCTTC	NA	NA	TRBV5-7	TRBJ1-2	13
CASSYLDSPYEQYF	TGTGCCAGCAGTTACCTCGACAGCCCCTACGAGCAGTACTTC	NA	NA	TRBV6-5	TRBJ2-7	14
CAWSPVPFGWNEQFF	TGTGCCTGGAGTCCCGTTCCCTTCGGGTGGAATGAGCAGTTCTTC	NA	once	TRBV30	TRBJ2-1	15
CASSLPGLGAGELFF	TGTGCCAGCAGTCTCCCGGGACTAGGAGCCGGGGAGCTGTTTTTT	TRBD2	NA	TRBV28	TRBJ2-2	15
CATFFQAGVTEAFF	TGTGCCACTTTTTTCCAGGCAGGGGTCACTGAAGCTTTCTTT	NA	NA	TRBV19	TRBJ1-1	14
CASTQTTGMNTEAFF	TGCGCCAGCACCCAGACCACAGGGATGAACACTGAAGCTTTCTTT	NA	NA	TRBV4-1	TRBJ1-1	15
CASSSCRGPKRSNTEAFF	TGTGCCAGCAGCTCGTGTAGAGGGCCCAAGCGGTCGAACACTGAAGCTTTCTTT	NA	NA	TRBV21-1	TRBJ1-1	18